This is a list of T cell receptor beta chains from one sample in a study of T cell changes during pregnancy in multiple sclerosis. Profiling relied on immunoSEQ multiplex PCR, and the TCRdb table lists in-frame clones only, not all of them. The table includes about 86,000 clones, around 93% detected once. Sequencing was performed on peripheral blood, taken in the first trimester of pregnancy. The receptors stem from a female donor in good health, enrolled as a control in a pregnancy study. CDR3s include the opening cysteine and the closing phenylalanine or tryptophan. A D gene is named only where the DNA matches it firmly. Only part of the rows carry a size: once, few, many, or a class if the clone is expanded.

abundance,j_gene,v_gene,d_gene,CDR3aa,CDR3nt
NA,TRBJ2-2,TRBV6-5,TRBD2,CASTGLAGLGGELFF,TGTGCCAGCACGGGACTAGCGGGTTTGGGCGGGGAGCTGTTTTTT
NA,TRBJ2-7,TRBV5-1,NA,CASSWSGQSYEQYF,TGCGCCAGCAGCTGGTCGGGACAAAGCTACGAGCAGTACTTC
NA,TRBJ1-5,TRBV30,NA,CAWNGGTEGGQPQHF,TGTGCCTGGAACGGTGGTACGGAGGGTGGTCAGCCCCAGCATTTT
NA,TRBJ1-5,TRBV6-1,NA,CASGTTSNQPQHF,TGTGCCAGCGGGACAACTAGCAATCAGCCCCAGCATTTT
few,TRBJ2-4,TRBV9,NA,CASSLQGSIQYF,TGTGCCAGCAGCCTCCAGGGGAGCATTCAGTACTTC
NA,TRBJ2-1,TRBV5-1,NA,CASSLLDSYNEQFF,TGCGCCAGCAGCCTCCTCGACAGCTACAATGAGCAGTTCTTC
NA,TRBJ1-1,TRBV13,NA,CASSYEGSEAFF,TGTGCCAGCAGTTATGAGGGATCCGAAGCTTTCTTT
few,TRBJ1-2,TRBV5-4,TRBD1,CASSPTGGRDGYTF,TGTGCCAGCAGCCCGACAGGGGGCCGGGATGGCTACACCTTC
NA,TRBJ2-5,TRBV4-3,NA,CASSQGAQETQYF,TGCGCCAGCAGCCAGGGGGCCCAAGAGACCCAGTACTTC
NA,TRBJ1-5,TRBV6-5,NA,CTSKPLGSGNQPQHF,TGTACCAGCAAGCCTCTGGGGAGCGGAAATCAGCCCCAGCATTTT
NA,TRBJ1-6,TRBV7-3,TRBD1,CASSTGQDKALHF,TGTGCCAGCAGCACCGGACAGGATAAAGCCCTCCACTTT
NA,TRBJ1-6,TRBV10-3,NA,CAISESGDSPLHF,TGTGCCATCAGTGAGTCGGGCGATTCACCCCTCCACTTT
NA,TRBJ2-2,TRBV5-5,TRBD1,CASSLRQGVGELFF,TGTGCCAGCAGCTTGAGACAGGGGGTAGGGGAGCTGTTTTTT
once,TRBJ2-7,TRBV4-2,TRBD1,CASSHRTGSYEQYF,TGTGCCAGCAGCCATAGGACAGGGTCCTACGAGCAGTACTTC
NA,TRBJ1-5,TRBV10-3,TRBD1,CAIRVLQGFQPQHF,TGTGCCATCCGGGTCTTACAGGGGTTTCAGCCCCAGCATTTT
NA,TRBJ1-1,TRBV7-2,NA,CASSSSRGTEAFF,TGTGCCAGCAGCTCCTCGCGGGGGACTGAAGCTTTCTTT
NA,TRBJ2-7,TRBV7-2,TRBD2,CASSFPTSGAYEQYF,TGTGCCAGCAGCTTCCCGACTAGCGGGGCATACGAGCAGTACTTC
once,TRBJ1-6,TRBV7-8,NA,CASSARGGQSSPLHF,TGTGCCAGCAGCGCTAGGGGGGGGCAGTCTTCACCCCTCCACTTT
NA,TRBJ2-2,TRBV11-2,TRBD1,CASSRSIPTGTGMAGELFF,TGTGCCAGCAGCCGTTCAATCCCCACCGGGACAGGGATGGCCGGGGAGCTGTTTTTT
NA,TRBJ1-5,TRBV7-2,NA,CASSFSGDQHF,TGTGCCAGCAGCTTCTCAGGGGACCAGCATTTT
NA,TRBJ1-5,TRBV19,NA,CASRGGLYQPQHF,TGTGCCAGTAGGGGGGGTCTCTATCAGCCCCAGCATTTT
once,TRBJ2-5,TRBV21-1,NA,CASSKGGQKTQYF,TGTGCCAGCAGCAAAGGGGGCCAAAAGACCCAGTACTTC
NA,TRBJ1-3,TRBV9,TRBD1,CASSDQLLRTGGSGNTIYF,TGTGCCAGCAGCGACCAATTACTAAGGACAGGGGGCTCTGGAAACACCATATATTTT
NA,TRBJ2-4,TRBV2,TRBD1,CASTRRQGGTKNIQYF,TGTGCCAGCACCCGAAGACAGGGGGGGACCAAAAACATTCAGTACTTC
NA,TRBJ2-5,TRBV9,TRBD1,CASSVRATGREETQYF,TGTGCCAGCAGCGTTAGGGCGACAGGGCGGGAAGAGACCCAGTACTTC
NA,TRBJ1-2,TRBV7-9,TRBD1,CASSPVGQGFNYGYTF,TGTGCCAGCAGCCCAGTGGGACAGGGCTTTAACTATGGCTACACCTTC
NA,TRBJ1-2,TRBV27,NA,CASSLAANYGYTF,TGTGCCAGCAGTTTGGCGGCTAACTATGGCTACACCTTC
NA,TRBJ2-2,TRBV6-6,TRBD2,CASSYLLAGGGGELFF,TGTGCCAGCAGTTACCTACTAGCGGGGGGAGGCGGGGAGCTGTTTTTT
NA,TRBJ1-1,TRBV7-2,NA,CASSLVRNTEAFF,TGTGCCAGCAGCTTAGTGAGGAACACTGAAGCTTTCTTT
few,TRBJ1-1,TRBV5-6,NA,CASSLNPGLNTEAFF,TGTGCCAGCAGCTTGAATCCGGGGTTGAACACTGAAGCTTTCTTT
once,TRBJ1-1,TRBV18,TRBD1,CASSPPTGAWTEAFF,TGTGCCAGCTCACCACCAACAGGGGCTTGGACTGAAGCTTTCTTT
NA,TRBJ1-1,TRBV30,NA,CAWTETAVYSEAFF,TGTGCCTGGACTGAGACAGCTGTATATTCTGAAGCTTTCTTT
NA,TRBJ1-1,TRBV2,NA,CASSEQKFAEAFF,TGTGCCAGCAGTGAACAGAAGTTCGCTGAAGCTTTCTTT
NA,TRBJ2-1,TRBV5-1,NA,CASSRTGLGAYNEQFF,TGCGCCAGCAGCCGGACGGGACTGGGAGCCTACAATGAGCAGTTCTTC
NA,TRBJ1-2,TRBV7-9,TRBD1,CASSQRTGRAGGYTF,TGTGCCAGCAGCCAGAGGACAGGGAGAGCGGGTGGCTACACCTTC
NA,TRBJ1-5,TRBV5-6,NA,CASSLVGWDKDQPQHF,TGTGCCAGCAGCTTGGTTGGTTGGGACAAAGATCAGCCCCAGCATTTT
NA,TRBJ1-2,TRBV7-8,TRBD1,CASSSKPTGTPIYGYTF,TGTGCCAGCAGCTCAAAGCCGACAGGGACTCCGATCTATGGCTACACCTTC
NA,TRBJ1-2,TRBV27,TRBD1,CASSLSDRGTGYTF,TGTGCCAGCAGTTTATCGGACAGGGGGACTGGCTACACCTTC
NA,TRBJ2-5,TRBV5-1,TRBD1,CASSRSGQGETQYF,TGCGCCAGCAGCCGATCGGGACAGGGGGAGACCCAGTACTTC
once,TRBJ1-3,TRBV6-1,NA,CASSVKGGTDGPGNTIYF,TGTGCCAGCAGTGTGAAGGGAGGGACCGATGGACCTGGAAACACCATATATTTT
NA,TRBJ1-5,TRBV4-1,NA,CASSQEAAGQKQPQHF,TGCGCCAGCAGCCAAGAGGCGGCAGGGCAGAAGCAGCCCCAGCATTTT
NA,TRBJ2-7,TRBV21-1,NA,CARFITAYRVSGGQVRGQYF,TGTGCCAGGTTTATAACGGCATATCGGGTTAGCGGGGGACAGGTAAGGGGGCAGTACTTC
NA,TRBJ2-1,TRBV4-2,TRBD1,CASSSRTGSTEQFF,TGTGCCAGCAGCTCGCGGACAGGGAGTACTGAGCAGTTCTTC
NA,TRBJ1-4,TRBV11-2,NA,CASSLTGKGEKLFF,TGTGCCAGCAGCTTAACAGGGAAGGGTGAAAAACTGTTTTTT
NA,TRBJ1-1,TRBV18,NA,CASSSSGIMNTEAFF,TGTGCCAGCTCAAGCTCCGGGATCATGAACACTGAAGCTTTCTTT
few,TRBJ1-1,TRBV19,NA,CASRLGRTEAFF,TGTGCCAGTAGGCTCGGGAGGACTGAAGCTTTCTTT
NA,TRBJ2-5,TRBV7-9,NA,CASSLEQGGQETQYF,TGTGCCAGCAGCTTAGAACAGGGGGGGCAAGAGACCCAGTACTTC
NA,TRBJ2-5,TRBV5-6,NA,CASSPGTFTETQYF,TGTGCCAGCAGCCCAGGGACATTCACGGAGACCCAGTACTTC
NA,TRBJ2-7,TRBV10-3,TRBD1,CATGSGTESYEQYF,TGTGCCACCGGATCCGGGACAGAAAGTTACGAGCAGTACTTC
NA,TRBJ1-2,TRBV27,NA,CASSSLSHGYTF,TGTGCCAGCAGTTCCTTGAGCCATGGCTACACCTTC
NA,TRBJ1-2,TRBV7-2,NA,CASSSKSGGYGYTF,TGTGCCAGCAGCTCCAAGTCGGGGGGTTATGGCTACACCTTC